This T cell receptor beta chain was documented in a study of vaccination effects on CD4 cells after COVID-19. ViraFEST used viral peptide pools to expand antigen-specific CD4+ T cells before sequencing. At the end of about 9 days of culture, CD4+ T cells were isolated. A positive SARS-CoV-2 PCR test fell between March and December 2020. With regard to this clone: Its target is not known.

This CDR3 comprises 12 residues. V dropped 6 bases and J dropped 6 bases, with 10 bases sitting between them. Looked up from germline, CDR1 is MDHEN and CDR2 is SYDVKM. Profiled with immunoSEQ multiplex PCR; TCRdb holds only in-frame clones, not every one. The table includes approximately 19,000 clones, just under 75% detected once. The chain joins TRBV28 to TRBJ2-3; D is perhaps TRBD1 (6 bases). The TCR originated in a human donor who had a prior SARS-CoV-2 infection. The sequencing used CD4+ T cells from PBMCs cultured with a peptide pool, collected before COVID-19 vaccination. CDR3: CASRVTGDTQYF. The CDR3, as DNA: TGTGCCAGCAGAGTCACAGGGGATACGCAGTATTTT.